Listed below are T cell receptor beta chains from one sample, sequenced in a study of blood T cell repertoires in COVID-19. Libraries were prepared by immunoSEQ multiplex PCR; TCRdb keeps only in-frame clonotypes and omits some of them. The repertoire holds some 150,000 clones, with roughly 87% as singletons. Sequencing input: peripheral blood. The receptors here all came from a woman aged 55-70 years with active or convalescent COVID-19. CDR3s include the opening cysteine and the closing phenylalanine or tryptophan. Fields, in order: V gene, CDR3 length, J gene, D gene, clone size, CDR3 DNA, CDR3 protein. D genes are given only for firm matches. Size tells how often a clone was seen (once, few, many) or the class of an expanded clone, and some rows leave it out.

v_call: TRBV15; cdr3_length: 15; j_call: TRBJ2-3; d_call: -; clone_size: -; cdr3_nt: TGTGCCACCAGTCCAGGGCAGGGAGGGGGAGATACGCAGTATTTT; cdr3_aa: CATSPGQGGGDTQYF
v_call: TRBV6-5; cdr3_length: 15; j_call: TRBJ2-5; d_call: TRBD1; clone_size: -; cdr3_nt: TGTGCCAGCAGCCAACTCGGGACAGGGAAAGAGACCCAGTACTTC; cdr3_aa: CASSQLGTGKETQYF
v_call: TRBV27; cdr3_length: 15; j_call: TRBJ2-2; d_call: TRBD1; clone_size: -; cdr3_nt: TGTGCCAGCAGTATCGGCAGGGGGTCGGCCGGGGAGCTGTTTTTT; cdr3_aa: CASSIGRGSAGELFF
v_call: TRBV2; cdr3_length: 14; j_call: TRBJ2-2; d_call: TRBD2; clone_size: -; cdr3_nt: TGTGCCAGCAGGCCGGGGGGGCTCGCCGGGGAGCTGTTTTTT; cdr3_aa: CASRPGGLAGELFF
v_call: TRBV6-5; cdr3_length: 13; j_call: TRBJ2-3; d_call: TRBD2; clone_size: -; cdr3_nt: TGTGCCAGCAGTCCGACTAGCAAAGATACGCAGTATTTT; cdr3_aa: CASSPTSKDTQYF
v_call: TRBV4-1; cdr3_length: 15; j_call: TRBJ2-5; d_call: TRBD1; clone_size: once; cdr3_nt: TGCGCCAGCAGCCAAGGGGACAGGGATTCTGAGACCCAGTACTTC; cdr3_aa: CASSQGDRDSETQYF
v_call: TRBV7-3; cdr3_length: 14; j_call: TRBJ2-1; d_call: TRBD2; clone_size: -; cdr3_nt: TGTGCCAGCAGCTTACAGACCGGGGGGTCTAATTATTTCTTC; cdr3_aa: CASSLQTGGSNYFF
v_call: TRBV3-1/TRBV3-2; cdr3_length: 15; j_call: TRBJ1-5; d_call: -; clone_size: -; cdr3_nt: TGTGCCAGCAGCCAAGATTATAGGGAGAATCAGCCCCAGCATTTT; cdr3_aa: CASSQDYRENQPQHF
v_call: TRBV3-1/TRBV3-2; cdr3_length: 13; j_call: TRBJ2-5; d_call: -; clone_size: -; cdr3_nt: TGTGCCAGCAGCCCCTGGGGGCAGGAGACCCAGTACTTC; cdr3_aa: CASSPWGQETQYF
v_call: TRBV7-2; cdr3_length: 16; j_call: TRBJ2-3; d_call: -; clone_size: -; cdr3_nt: TGTGCCAGCAGCTTAGAGGCAGGGGGACTCACAGATACGCAGTATTTT; cdr3_aa: CASSLEAGGLTDTQYF
v_call: TRBV30; cdr3_length: 12; j_call: TRBJ1-4; d_call: -; clone_size: -; cdr3_nt: TGTGCCTGGTCATCATCCGGGGAAAAACTGTTTTTT; cdr3_aa: CAWSSSGEKLFF
v_call: TRBV18; cdr3_length: 14; j_call: TRBJ2-5; d_call: TRBD1; clone_size: -; cdr3_nt: TGTGCCAGCTCACCCCCGGCCAGGGGGGAGACCCAGTACTTC; cdr3_aa: CASSPPARGETQYF
v_call: TRBV18; cdr3_length: 14; j_call: TRBJ2-7; d_call: -; clone_size: -; cdr3_nt: TGTGCCAGCTCACCCCGGAGGGGCTCCTACGAGCAGTACTTC; cdr3_aa: CASSPRRGSYEQYF
v_call: TRBV7-2; cdr3_length: 14; j_call: TRBJ2-7; d_call: TRBD2; clone_size: -; cdr3_nt: TGTGCCAGCAGCTCCCTTGCGGGGGGTTACGAGCAGTACTTC; cdr3_aa: CASSSLAGGYEQYF
v_call: TRBV18; cdr3_length: 17; j_call: TRBJ2-6; d_call: -; clone_size: -; cdr3_nt: TGTGCCAGCTCACCACTCCAGGGGGGCGGTGGGGCCAACGTCCTGACTTTC; cdr3_aa: CASSPLQGGGGANVLTF
v_call: TRBV15; cdr3_length: 18; j_call: TRBJ1-5; d_call: TRBD1; clone_size: once; cdr3_nt: TGTGCCACCAGCAGAAGCTTTGGACAGGGGGATAGCAATCAGCCCCAGCATTTT; cdr3_aa: CATSRSFGQGDSNQPQHF
v_call: TRBV7-2; cdr3_length: 14; j_call: TRBJ1-5; d_call: -; clone_size: -; cdr3_nt: TGTGCCAGCAGCTTCCATAGCGGCAATCAGCCCCAGCATTTT; cdr3_aa: CASSFHSGNQPQHF
v_call: TRBV15; cdr3_length: 15; j_call: TRBJ2-7; d_call: TRBD1; clone_size: few; cdr3_nt: TGTGCCACCAGCAGCCGGGACAGGGGACCCTACGAGCAGTACTTC; cdr3_aa: CATSSRDRGPYEQYF
v_call: TRBV4-3; cdr3_length: 13; j_call: TRBJ1-1; d_call: -; clone_size: -; cdr3_nt: TGCGCCAGCAGCCAAGATAGTTACACTGAAGCTTTCTTT; cdr3_aa: CASSQDSYTEAFF
v_call: TRBV5-6; cdr3_length: 11; j_call: TRBJ1-2; d_call: -; clone_size: -; cdr3_nt: TGTGCCAGCAGCCTCTCCTATGGCTACACCTTC; cdr3_aa: CASSLSYGYTF
v_call: TRBV10-2; cdr3_length: 14; j_call: TRBJ1-1; d_call: TRBD1; clone_size: -; cdr3_nt: TGCGCCAGCTCAAAGTTGGACAGGCAAACTGAAGCTTTCTTT; cdr3_aa: CASSKLDRQTEAFF
v_call: TRBV2; cdr3_length: 12; j_call: TRBJ2-7; d_call: -; clone_size: -; cdr3_nt: TGTGCCAGCGGACAGAATTCATACGAGCAGTACTTC; cdr3_aa: CASGQNSYEQYF
v_call: TRBV6-5; cdr3_length: 15; j_call: TRBJ2-1; d_call: TRBD1; clone_size: -; cdr3_nt: TGTGCCAGCAGCCTATCCTTAGAGGGGGCGGGTCGACAGTTCTTC; cdr3_aa: CASSLSLEGAGRQFF
v_call: TRBV9; cdr3_length: 15; j_call: TRBJ1-2; d_call: TRBD1; clone_size: once; cdr3_nt: TGTGCCAGCAGCGTAGAGGCAGGGGGCGTCTATGGCTACACCTTC; cdr3_aa: CASSVEAGGVYGYTF
v_call: TRBV3-1/TRBV3-2; cdr3_length: 14; j_call: TRBJ1-5; d_call: TRBD1; clone_size: few; cdr3_nt: TGTGCCAGCAGCCAGGGACAGGGTGGTCAGCCCCAGCATTTT; cdr3_aa: CASSQGQGGQPQHF
v_call: TRBV7-2; cdr3_length: 14; j_call: TRBJ2-3; d_call: -; clone_size: -; cdr3_nt: TGTGCCAGCAGCTTGGGACTCCGCACAGATACGCAGTATTTT; cdr3_aa: CASSLGLRTDTQYF
v_call: TRBV24-1; cdr3_length: 14; j_call: TRBJ2-3; d_call: TRBD2; clone_size: -; cdr3_nt: TGTGCCACCAGTGATCATATAGCGGGGGATACGCAGTATTTT; cdr3_aa: CATSDHIAGDTQYF
v_call: TRBV7-2; cdr3_length: 14; j_call: TRBJ1-1; d_call: -; clone_size: -; cdr3_nt: TGTGCCAGCAGCTCCCCCGGGAGAAACACTGAAGCTTTCTTT; cdr3_aa: CASSSPGRNTEAFF
v_call: TRBV4-3; cdr3_length: 13; j_call: TRBJ1-5; d_call: -; clone_size: -; cdr3_nt: TGCGCCAGCAGCCAGTTTACAGGGCAGCCCCAGCATTTT; cdr3_aa: CASSQFTGQPQHF
v_call: TRBV10-3; cdr3_length: 16; j_call: TRBJ2-2; d_call: TRBD1; clone_size: -; cdr3_nt: TGTGCCATCAGTGAGTCGGGACAGGGTATCCCCGGGGAGCTGTTTTTT; cdr3_aa: CAISESGQGIPGELFF
v_call: TRBV19; cdr3_length: 16; j_call: TRBJ2-3; d_call: TRBD1; clone_size: -; cdr3_nt: TGTGCCAGTAGTAGAAAACCGGGACAGGGGATCGATACGCAGTATTTT; cdr3_aa: CASSRKPGQGIDTQYF
v_call: TRBV9; cdr3_length: 16; j_call: TRBJ2-3; d_call: TRBD2; clone_size: -; cdr3_nt: TGTGCCAGCAGCGTAGGGGTAGCGGGGAGCACAGATACGCAGTATTTT; cdr3_aa: CASSVGVAGSTDTQYF
v_call: TRBV19; cdr3_length: 12; j_call: TRBJ1-2; d_call: TRBD1; clone_size: -; cdr3_nt: TGTGCCAGTGTGGGACAGGGCGAGGGCTACACCTTC; cdr3_aa: CASVGQGEGYTF
v_call: TRBV9; cdr3_length: 15; j_call: TRBJ1-6; d_call: -; clone_size: -; cdr3_nt: TGTGCCAGCAGCGTAGGGAGCTCCTATAATTCACCCCTCCACTTT; cdr3_aa: CASSVGSSYNSPLHF
v_call: TRBV5-4; cdr3_length: 12; j_call: TRBJ1-6; d_call: -; clone_size: few; cdr3_nt: TGTGCCAGCAGCCGAGGGGGTTCACCCCTCCACTTT; cdr3_aa: CASSRGGSPLHF
v_call: TRBV27; cdr3_length: 13; j_call: TRBJ1-2; d_call: -; clone_size: -; cdr3_nt: TGTGCCAGCAGTTTATCGTCAGATGATGGCTACACCTTC; cdr3_aa: CASSLSSDDGYTF
v_call: TRBV6-5; cdr3_length: 14; j_call: TRBJ1-1; d_call: -; clone_size: -; cdr3_nt: TGTGCCAGCACCAAGGGAGCAGTGAACACTGAAGCTTTCTTT; cdr3_aa: CASTKGAVNTEAFF
v_call: TRBV12-3/TRBV12-4; cdr3_length: 13; j_call: TRBJ1-1; d_call: -; clone_size: -; cdr3_nt: TGTGCCACCAAACAGGGCTGGGTAACTGAAGCTTTCTTT; cdr3_aa: CATKQGWVTEAFF
v_call: TRBV19; cdr3_length: 15; j_call: TRBJ2-2; d_call: TRBD1; clone_size: -; cdr3_nt: TGTGCCAGTAGTAGTGAAGGACAGGCGCGGGGGGAGCTGTTTTTT; cdr3_aa: CASSSEGQARGELFF
v_call: TRBV19; cdr3_length: 14; j_call: TRBJ2-7; d_call: -; clone_size: -; cdr3_nt: TGTGCCAGTAGTATCCAACAGACCCCCTACGAGCAGTACTTC; cdr3_aa: CASSIQQTPYEQYF
v_call: TRBV7-2; cdr3_length: 15; j_call: TRBJ1-6; d_call: TRBD1; clone_size: once; cdr3_nt: TGTGCCAGCAGCTCCTGGACAGGGACTAATTCACCCCTCCACTTT; cdr3_aa: CASSSWTGTNSPLHF
v_call: TRBV19; cdr3_length: 16; j_call: TRBJ1-6; d_call: TRBD1; clone_size: -; cdr3_nt: TGTGCCAGTAGCCCTAGGAAACAGGGGGGGTATTCACCCCTCCACTTT; cdr3_aa: CASSPRKQGGYSPLHF
v_call: TRBV12-3/TRBV12-4; cdr3_length: 13; j_call: TRBJ1-5; d_call: -; clone_size: -; cdr3_nt: TGTGCCAGCAACCAAGTGGGGGGGCAGCCCCAGCATTTT; cdr3_aa: CASNQVGGQPQHF
v_call: TRBV6-6; cdr3_length: 14; j_call: TRBJ1-2; d_call: TRBD1; clone_size: few; cdr3_nt: TGTGCCAGCAGTTACCCCGCAGGGGGCGGGGGCTACACCTTC; cdr3_aa: CASSYPAGGGGYTF